This TCR beta chain was documented in a study of a mutant IDH1 vaccine in newly diagnosed glioma. Study context: Treated patients, around 60% male and around 40% female, averaged about 40 years of age. Before enrollment, the patients had been treated with radiotherapy alone, temozolomide alone, or both together. Most of them had received both. Study-wide results and caveats: It seemed that pseudoprogression was not linked to changes in the top peripheral T cell clonotypes. Among patients, roughly 94% showed immune responses induced by the vaccine.

Note on this clone: No antigen is known for it.

Produced via immunoSEQ multiplex PCR; TCRdb's table is partial and in-frame only. In the table there are tens of thousands of clones, 83% of which are singletons. Time point here: baseline, week 1 (first vaccination visit). Treatment defined: pre-vaccination baseline after standard-of-care therapy. This CDR3 has 13 residues. CDR1 is SQVTM and CDR2 is ANQGSEA in the germline V gene. V was pared by 7 bases and J by 1 base, with 13 bases between. This rearrangement joins TRBV29-1 to TRBJ1-1; no definite D call. This specimen was PBMCs, taken from a glioma patient treated with radiotherapy, temozolomide or both. The clonotype comes from a woman aged 50 to 60 with glioma. The CDR3 loop reads CSDSPGANTEAFF. The CDR3 coding sequence is TGCAGCGATTCGCCTGGAGCGAACACTGAAGCTTTCTTT. The full variable domain, its missing parts supplied by reference TRBV29-1 and TRBJ1-1, is SAVISQKPSRDICQRGTSLTIQCQVDSQVTMMFWYRQQPGQSLTLIATANQGSEATYESGFVIDKFPISRPNLTFSTLTVSNMSPEDSSIYLCSDSPGANTEAFFGQGTRLTVV.